This T cell receptor (beta chain) was obtained from a study of T cells expressing NK-cell markers. Study-wide context: Investigators obtained TCR beta repertoires from sorted CD3+CD56+NKG2C+, CD3+CD56+NKG2C- and CD3+CD56-NKG2C+ T cells. Study-level findings and limits: Whether expanded NKG2C+ T cell clones recognized HCMV stayed uncertain. For several donors, the dominant NKG2C+ clonotypes made up roughly 1.0-8% of their CD8+ T cells.

Regarding this clonotype: The antigen is not known.

TCR beta cDNA was made by 5'RACE template switching with UMIs. TCRdb re-called the 5' RACE reads and catalogs CDR3 proteins one per entry, DNA excluded. The sample holds some 390,000 distinct CDR3 sequences. Germline V gives CDR1 SGHVS, CDR2 FQNEAQ. This CDR3 has 13 amino acids. The V gene is TRBV7-8, the J gene TRBJ1-1; the D call of TRBD1 rests on TCRdb alone, since no DNA is present to check it. Specimen: blood T cells: a sorted CD56 or NKG2C T cell subset, CD4+ or CD8+ T cells, or bulk PBMC T cells (not recorded which). This TCR was recovered from a woman in her fifties or sixties in good health. The CDR3 is CASSAGTGEIAFF.